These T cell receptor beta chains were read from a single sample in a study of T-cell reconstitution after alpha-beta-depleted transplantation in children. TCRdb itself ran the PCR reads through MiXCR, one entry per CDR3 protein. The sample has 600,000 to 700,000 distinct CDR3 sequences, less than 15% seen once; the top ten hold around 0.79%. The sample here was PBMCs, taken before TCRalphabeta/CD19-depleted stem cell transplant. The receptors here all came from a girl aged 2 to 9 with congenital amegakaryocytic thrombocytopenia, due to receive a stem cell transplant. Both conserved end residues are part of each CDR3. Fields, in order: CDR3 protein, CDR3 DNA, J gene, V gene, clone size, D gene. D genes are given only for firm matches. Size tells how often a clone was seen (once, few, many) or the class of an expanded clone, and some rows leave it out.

CSVEVAGGDGYTF TGCAGCGTTGAGGTAGCAGGGGGCGATGGCTACACCTTC TRBJ1-2 TRBV29-1 few TRBD1
CASSILTGPAEKLFF TGTGCCAGCAGCATCCTAACAGGGCCCGCTGAAAAACTGTTTTTT TRBJ1-4 TRBV7-9 many NA
CSVGTGPLYGYTF TGCAGCGTGGGGACAGGTCCACTTTATGGCTACACCTTC TRBJ1-2 TRBV29-1 many TRBD1
CASSYGDSPAGYTF TGCGCCAGCAGCTACGGGGACAGCCCAGCGGGCTACACCTTC TRBJ1-2 TRBV5-1 few TRBD1
CASGVLYEQYF TGTGCCAGCGGTGTATTATACGAGCAGTACTTC TRBJ2-7 TRBV12-3/TRBV12-4 many NA
CSAMISSYEQYF TGCAGTGCTATGATAAGCTCCTACGAGCAGTACTTC TRBJ2-7 TRBV20-1 many NA
CAWSGTSGIHEQYF TGTGCCTGGAGTGGGACTAGCGGGATTCACGAGCAGTACTTC TRBJ2-7 TRBV30 NA TRBD2
CASSPLSGTGDHNEQFF TGTGCCAGCAGCCCACTCAGTGGGACAGGGGACCACAATGAGCAGTTCTTC TRBJ2-1 TRBV7-7 many TRBD1
CASRQASYEQYF TGTGCCAGCAGACAGGCGTCCTACGAGCAGTACTTC TRBJ2-7 TRBV28 many NA
CSVERGTSYNEQFF TGCAGCGTTGAGCGGGGGACCTCCTACAATGAGCAGTTCTTC TRBJ2-1 TRBV29-1 NA TRBD2
CASIQLTGGSYEQYF TGTGCCAGCATCCAACTGACAGGGGGCTCCTACGAGCAGTACTTC TRBJ2-7 TRBV6-2/TRBV6-3 many TRBD1
CASSWGTQSQHF TGTGCCAGCAGTTGGGGGACCCAAAGCCAGCATTTT TRBJ1-5 TRBV12-3/TRBV12-4 NA NA
CSASPGEWSETQYF TGCAGTGCTAGCCCAGGGGAATGGTCAGAGACCCAGTACTTC TRBJ2-5 TRBV20-1 many NA
CASSAAGEQFF TGCGCCAGCAGCGCGGCCGGTGAGCAGTTCTTC TRBJ2-1 TRBV5-1 many NA
CASSPERGKDYEQYF TGTGCCAGCAGTCCCGAAAGAGGGAAAGACTACGAGCAGTACTTC TRBJ2-7 TRBV12-3/TRBV12-4 few NA
CASSLSWADTQYF TGTGCCAGCAGTTTATCGTGGGCAGATACGCAGTATTTT TRBJ2-3 TRBV27 many NA
CASSFLGQGRTEAFF TGTGCCAGCAGTTTTTTAGGGCAGGGGAGGACTGAAGCTTTCTTT TRBJ1-1 TRBV28 few NA
CSVAGPPYEQYF TGCAGCGTTGCTGGGCCTCCCTACGAGCAGTACTTC TRBJ2-7 TRBV29-1 many NA